This TCR beta chain derives from a study of monozygotic twins with inflammatory bowel disease. The study's findings and limits: Inverse Simpson values showed less TCRbeta diversity in IBD patients than in their healthy co-twins. Results did not support any single strong IBD-associated signal or clonotype.

On this clonotype: What it recognizes is unknown.

This CDR3 region has 14 residues. The germline gives CDR1 SGHTA, CDR2 FQGNSA. cDNA for each sample came from eight separate reactions. The template switching step added UMIs that contained a 6-nucleotide sample barcode. TCRdb re-analyzed the 5' RACE reads; it lists each CDR3 protein once, without DNA. In all, the sample yields about 450,000 distinct CDR3 sequences. This receptor was obtained from a human donor with ulcerative colitis or Crohn's disease, or a healthy co-twin of an affected twin (not recorded which). The sample was blood. The genes are TRBV7-2 and TRBJ2-5; the TCRdb D gene call, TRBD1, has no DNA to confirm it. CDR3: CASSSGRQIKTQYF.